This TCR beta chain was retrieved from a study of blood T cell repertoires in COVID-19. Study-level background: Sites in the United States, Italy and Spain provided acute and convalescent COVID-19 samples. In each case, the material was cDNA or gDNA derived from T cells, B-cell-depleted T cells, or PBMCs.

Original analysis: Researchers report that nucleated cell counts were estimated from reference gene primer amplification. Repertoires were generated with immunoSEQ multiplex PCR, while TCRdb's copy carries only in-frame clones and drops some. Clonal size and the V and J genes are those of that table, whereas D and trimming came from the DNA. The sample lists 65,000 or so clones; approximately 86% were seen once. The CDR3 totals 16 residues. With V trimmed by 2 bases and J by 3 bases, 6 bases remained unmatched. Germline CDR1 SGHAT, CDR2 FQNNGV. The sequence came from a human donor with acute or convalescent COVID-19. The donor label of this sample is uncertain. What was sequenced was peripheral blood. V usage is TRBV11-2 and J usage is TRBJ2-5; 10 bases are shared with TRBD2. Here the CDR3 reads CASSLRTSGLEETQYF. DNA for the CDR3: TGTGCCAGCAGCTTACGGACTAGCGGACTTGAAGAGACCCAGTACTTC. Filled out from reference TRBV11-2 and TRBJ2-5, the complete variable domain reads EAGVAQSPRYKIIEKRQSVAFWCNPISGHATLYWYQQILGQGPKLLIQFQNNGVVDDSQLPKDRFSAERLKGVDSTLKIQPAKLEDSAVYLCASSLRTSGLEETQYFGPGTRLLVL.